This is a list of T cell receptor beta chains from one sample in a study of blood T cells in healthy people across ages. TCRdb re-called the 5' RACE reads through MiXCR, storing one row per CDR3 protein. The sample consists of about 970,000 distinct CDR3 sequences, approximately 50% of them appearing once. Sequenced input: blood. The receptors shown here come from a woman aged 60 to 75 in good health. Both conserved end residues are part of each CDR3. D genes are given only for firm matches. The listing skips clone size in some rows; elsewhere it reads once, few, many or a size class.

TGCAGCGTTGGGAGAACAGCCTCTGAGACCCAGTACTTC CSVGRTASETQYF NA 13 TRBJ2-5 NA TRBV29-1
TGTGCCAGCAGCCTTACACCGACTGGGACAGCCGGAAACACCATATATTTT CASSLTPTGTAGNTIYF NA 17 TRBJ1-3 TRBD1 TRBV3-1
TGTGCCAGCAGCTGGTGGACTAGCGGGAGTACAGATACGCAGTATTTT CASSWWTSGSTDTQYF few 16 TRBJ2-3 TRBD2 TRBV5-6
TGTGCCAGCAGTGAAGCGCGGCTAGCGGGGGAGACCCAGTACTTC CASSEARLAGETQYF NA 15 TRBJ2-5 TRBD2 TRBV2
TGTGCCAGTCGACAGTCAACTAATGAAAAACTGTTTTTT CASRQSTNEKLFF NA 13 TRBJ1-4 NA TRBV18
TGTGCCAGCAGTTCCCGGACTAGCGGGAAGCCATGGGAGCAGTACTTC CASSSRTSGKPWEQYF NA 16 TRBJ2-4 TRBD2 TRBV28
TGCAGTGCTAGCGGGAGTTCAGATACGCAGTATTTT CSASGSSDTQYF NA 12 TRBJ2-3 NA TRBV20-1
TGTGCCAGCCGTAGGGGGACTAGCGGCTACGAGCAGTACTTC CASRRGTSGYEQYF NA 14 TRBJ2-7 TRBD2 TRBV2
TGTGCCAGCAGGGGGACCGACGAGTCACCCCTCCACTTT CASRGTDESPLHF NA 13 TRBJ1-6 NA TRBV6-4
TGTGCCAGCAGCTTAGTTGGGGAATGGTGGTCCCAGTACTTC CASSLVGEWWSQYF few 14 TRBJ2-5 NA TRBV7-9